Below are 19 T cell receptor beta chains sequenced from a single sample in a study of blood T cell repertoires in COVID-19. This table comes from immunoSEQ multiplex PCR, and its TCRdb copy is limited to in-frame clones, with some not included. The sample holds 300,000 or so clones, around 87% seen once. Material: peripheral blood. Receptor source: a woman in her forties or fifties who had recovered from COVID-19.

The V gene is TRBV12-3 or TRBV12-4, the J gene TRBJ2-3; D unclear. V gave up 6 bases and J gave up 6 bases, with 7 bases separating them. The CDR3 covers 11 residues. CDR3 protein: CASRTSDTQYF. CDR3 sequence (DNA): TGTGCCAGCAGGACATCCGATACGCAGTATTTT.

The chain's CDR3 is CASRNGPLSSGANVLTF. The DNA of the CDR3 is TGTGCCAGCAGGAATGGGCCTCTAAGCTCTGGGGCCAACGTCCTGACTTTC. This chain joins TRBV5-4 and TRBJ2-6; D is uncertain. The CDR3 runs 17 residues. Trimming shortened V by 5 bases and J by 0 bases, and 15 bases separated the two germline ends. Germline V gene lookup returns CDR1 SGHNT and CDR2 YYREEE (reference sequence).

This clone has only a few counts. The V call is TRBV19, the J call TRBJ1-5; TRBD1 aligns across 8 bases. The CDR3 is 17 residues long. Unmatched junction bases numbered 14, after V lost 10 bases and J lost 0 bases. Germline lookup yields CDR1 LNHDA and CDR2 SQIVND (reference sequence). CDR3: CATTAGQGAGSNQPQHF. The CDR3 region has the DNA TGTGCCACCACGGCGGGGCAGGGGGCCGGTAGCAATCAGCCCCAGCATTTT.

As DNA, the CDR3 is TGTGCCAGCAGTGAACAGGCCTACTATGGCTACACCTTC. Amino acid sequence: CASSEQAYYGYTF. The chain has TRBV2 and TRBJ1-2; the D is unclear. Trimming stripped 2 bases from V and 3 bases from J, with 7 bases between. Germline loops: CDR1 SNHLY, CDR2 FYNNEI. This CDR3 spans 13 amino acids.

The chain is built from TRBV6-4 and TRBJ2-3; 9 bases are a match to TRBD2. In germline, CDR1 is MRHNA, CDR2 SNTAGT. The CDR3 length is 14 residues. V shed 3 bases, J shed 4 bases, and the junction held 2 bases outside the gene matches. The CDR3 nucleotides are TGTGCCAGCAGTGAGCTAGCGGGATCAGATACGCAGTATTTT. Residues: CASSELAGSDTQYF.

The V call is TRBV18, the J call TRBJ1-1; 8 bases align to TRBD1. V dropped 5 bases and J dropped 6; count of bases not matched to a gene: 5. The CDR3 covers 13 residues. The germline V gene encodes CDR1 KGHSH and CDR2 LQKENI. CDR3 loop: CASSSRQGSEAFF. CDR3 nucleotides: TGTGCCAGCTCATCTCGACAGGGGTCTGAAGCTTTCTTT.

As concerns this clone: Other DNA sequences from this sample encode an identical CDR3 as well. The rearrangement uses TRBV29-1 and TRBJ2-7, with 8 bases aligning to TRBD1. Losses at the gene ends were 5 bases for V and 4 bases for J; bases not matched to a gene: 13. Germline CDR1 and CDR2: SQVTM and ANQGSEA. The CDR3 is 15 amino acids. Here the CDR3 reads CSVNRGDGGRYEQYF. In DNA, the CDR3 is TGCAGCGTTAACAGGGGGGATGGGGGGAGGTACGAGCAGTACTTC.

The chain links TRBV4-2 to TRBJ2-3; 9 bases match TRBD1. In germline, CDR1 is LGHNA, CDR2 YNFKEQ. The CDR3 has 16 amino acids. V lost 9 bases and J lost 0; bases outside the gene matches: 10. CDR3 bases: TGTGCCAGGGACAAACCGGGGACAGGGAGCACAGATACGCAGTATTTT. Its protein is CARDKPGTGSTDTQYF.

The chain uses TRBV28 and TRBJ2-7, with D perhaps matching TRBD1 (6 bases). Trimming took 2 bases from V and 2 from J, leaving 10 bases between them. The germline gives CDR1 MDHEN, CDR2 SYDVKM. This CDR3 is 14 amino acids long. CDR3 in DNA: TGTGCCAGCAGTTTACGGCCAGGGGCCTACGAGCAGTACTTC. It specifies CASSLRPGAYEQYF.

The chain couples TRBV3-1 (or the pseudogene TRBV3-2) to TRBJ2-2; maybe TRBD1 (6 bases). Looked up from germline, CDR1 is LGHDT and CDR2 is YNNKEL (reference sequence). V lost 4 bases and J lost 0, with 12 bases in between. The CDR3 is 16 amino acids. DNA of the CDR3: TGTGCCAGCAGCCCCGTTTGGACAGCGAACACCGGGGAGCTGTTTTTT. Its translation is CASSPVWTANTGELFF.

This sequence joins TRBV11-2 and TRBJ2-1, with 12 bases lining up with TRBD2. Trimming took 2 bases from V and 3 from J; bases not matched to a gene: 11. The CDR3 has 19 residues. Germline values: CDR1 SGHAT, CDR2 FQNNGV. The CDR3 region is CASSLLRLAGGGDYNEQFF. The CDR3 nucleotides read TGTGCCAGCAGCTTACTCCGGCTAGCGGGAGGGGGTGACTACAATGAGCAGTTCTTC.

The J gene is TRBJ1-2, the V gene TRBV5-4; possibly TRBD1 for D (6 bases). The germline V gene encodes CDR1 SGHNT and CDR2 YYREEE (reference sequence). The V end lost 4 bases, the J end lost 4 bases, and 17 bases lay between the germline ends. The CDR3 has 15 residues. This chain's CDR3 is CASSLEQGALYGYTF. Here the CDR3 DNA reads TGTGCCAGCAGCCTCGAACAGGGAGCCCTCTATGGCTACACCTTC.

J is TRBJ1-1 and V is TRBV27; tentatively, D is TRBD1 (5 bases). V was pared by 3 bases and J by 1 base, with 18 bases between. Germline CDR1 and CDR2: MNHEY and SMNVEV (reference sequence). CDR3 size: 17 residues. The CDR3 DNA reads TGTGCCAGCAGTTTTCTAGGTTGGCAGGGAGGGAACACTGAAGCTTTCTTT. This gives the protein CASSFLGWQGGNTEAFF.

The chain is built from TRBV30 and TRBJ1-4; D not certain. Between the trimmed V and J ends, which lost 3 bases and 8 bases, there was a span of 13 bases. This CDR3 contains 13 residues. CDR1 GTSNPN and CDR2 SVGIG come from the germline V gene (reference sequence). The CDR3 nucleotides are TGTGCCTGGAGGACTCTATGGGTCGAAAAACTGTTTTTT. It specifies CAWRTLWVEKLFF.

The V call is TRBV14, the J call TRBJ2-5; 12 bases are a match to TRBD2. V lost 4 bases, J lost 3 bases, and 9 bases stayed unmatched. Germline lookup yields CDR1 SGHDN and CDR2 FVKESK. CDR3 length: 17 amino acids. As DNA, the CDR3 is TGTGCCAGCAGCCTCACCCGACTAGCGGGAGTGGAAGAGACCCAGTACTTC. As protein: CASSLTRLAGVEETQYF.

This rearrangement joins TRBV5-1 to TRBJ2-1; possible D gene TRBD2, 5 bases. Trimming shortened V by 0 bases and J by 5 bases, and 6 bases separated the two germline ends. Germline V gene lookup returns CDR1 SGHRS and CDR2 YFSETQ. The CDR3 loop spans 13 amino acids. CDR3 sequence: CASSLGLNNEQFF. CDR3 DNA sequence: TGCGCCAGCAGCTTGGGACTAAACAATGAGCAGTTCTTC.

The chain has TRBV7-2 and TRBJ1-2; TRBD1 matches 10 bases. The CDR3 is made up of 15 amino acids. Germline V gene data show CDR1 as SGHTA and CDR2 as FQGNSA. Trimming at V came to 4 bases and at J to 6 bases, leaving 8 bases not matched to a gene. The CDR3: CASSSQTGGSHGYTF. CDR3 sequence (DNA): TGTGCCAGCAGCTCGCAGACAGGGGGCTCCCATGGCTACACCTTC.

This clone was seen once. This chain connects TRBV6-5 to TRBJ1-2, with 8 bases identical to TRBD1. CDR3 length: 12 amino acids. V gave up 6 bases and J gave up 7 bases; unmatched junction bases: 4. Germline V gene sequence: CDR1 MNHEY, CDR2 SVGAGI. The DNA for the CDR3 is TGTGCCAGCAGCCGCGGACAGGGTGGCTACACCTTC. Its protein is CASSRGQGGYTF.

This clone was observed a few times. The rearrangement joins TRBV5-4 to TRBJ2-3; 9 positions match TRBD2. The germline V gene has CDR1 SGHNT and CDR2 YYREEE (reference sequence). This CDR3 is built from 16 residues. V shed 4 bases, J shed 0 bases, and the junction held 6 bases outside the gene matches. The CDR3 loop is CASSPGGLASTDTQYF. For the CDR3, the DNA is TGTGCCAGCAGCCCGGGCGGACTAGCGAGCACAGATACGCAGTATTTT. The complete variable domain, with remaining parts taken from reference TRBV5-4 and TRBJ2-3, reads ETGVTQSPTHLIKTRGQQVTLRCSSQSGHNTVSWYQQALGQGPQFIFQYYREEENGRGNFPPRFSGLQFPNYSSELNVNALELDDSALYLCASSPGGLASTDTQYFGPGTRLTVL.